The text below deals with one T cell receptor (beta chain). The entry originates in a study of blood T cell repertoires in COVID-19. Produced via immunoSEQ multiplex PCR; TCRdb's table is partial and in-frame only. This repertoire shows some 220,000 clones, approximately 83% found once; its top ten account for around 1.3%. Germline trimming cut 10 bases from V and 3 bases from J; bases unmatched to any gene: 14. There are 15 residues in the CDR3. In germline, CDR1 is MGHDK, CDR2 SYGVNS. The gene calls are TRBV25-1 and TRBJ2-7; 8 bases match TRBD1. The sequence was collected from a woman in her twenties or thirties with COVID-19, enrolled during active disease. Sequenced input: peripheral blood. The CDR3 DNA sequence: TGTGCCACCCGCCCCTCGACAGGGGAGGACTACGAGCAGTACTTC. Translation: CATRPSTGEDYEQYF.